The rows below give T cell receptor beta chains drawn from one sample of a study of T cell responses to AZD1222 COVID-19 vaccine. Here immunoSEQ multiplex PCR was the method, and the copy in TCRdb shows in-frame clones only, minus some. The sample has about 120,000 clones; about 88% are singletons. Sequencing was performed on peripheral blood, taken on day 0 of AZD1222 vaccination. The receptors were sampled from an adult in good health. The CDR3 runs from the conserved cysteine through the conserved F or W. Each record gives: V gene, D gene, J gene, CDR3 protein. D genes are given only for firm matches.

>TRBV12-3/TRBV12-4|TRBD1|TRBJ1-5
CASSGDRNQPQHF
>TRBV2|TRBD1|TRBJ1-1
CASRQTGGGNTEAFF
>TRBV4-1|-|TRBJ2-7
CASSQILGAWYEQYF
>TRBV9|-|TRBJ2-7
CASLRDAEYF
>TRBV28|TRBD1|TRBJ2-7
CASSSLGQGGEQYF
>TRBV9|TRBD2|TRBJ2-1
CASSVAPSGHNEQFF
>TRBV29-1|-|TRBJ2-7
CSARGTEVQYF
>TRBV19|TRBD2|TRBJ2-7
CASSVVAGAYEQYF
>TRBV18|TRBD1|TRBJ2-5
CASSPDRGLQETQYF
>TRBV25-1|TRBD1|TRBJ2-3
CASSEFGGQGPDTQYF
>TRBV30|TRBD1|TRBJ1-2
CAWSEYRGPYGYTF
>TRBV30|-|TRBJ2-7
CAWSAQGYEQYF
>TRBV30|-|TRBJ2-4
CAWSHPGAGNIQYF
>TRBV5-1|-|TRBJ1-1
CASRVQVDTEAFF
>TRBV4-2|-|TRBJ1-2
CASSQDGGPNYGYTF
>TRBV14|TRBD1|TRBJ2-1
CASSPGQGRPPRVRQFF
>TRBV5-6|TRBD1|TRBJ1-2
CASRGTGGHYGYTF
>TRBV5-1|-|TRBJ2-7
CASGNSYEQYF
>TRBV18|TRBD1|TRBJ2-5
CASSPGQGETQYF
>TRBV7-2|TRBD2|TRBJ2-1
CASSSAGGPYNEQFF